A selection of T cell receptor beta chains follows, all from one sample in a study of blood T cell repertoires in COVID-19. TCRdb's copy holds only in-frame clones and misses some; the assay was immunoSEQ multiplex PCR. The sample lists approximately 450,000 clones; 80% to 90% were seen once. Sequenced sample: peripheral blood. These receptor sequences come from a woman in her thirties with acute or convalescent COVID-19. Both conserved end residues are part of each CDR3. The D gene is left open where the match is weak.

CDR3: CASSLASGAGELFF; DNA: TGCGCCAGCAGCTTGGCCTCCGGGGCCGGGGAGCTGTTTTTT; V: TRBV5-1; J: TRBJ2-2; D: -
CDR3: CASSFISGTGELFF; DNA: TGTGCCAGCAGCTTCATTTCAGGGACCGGGGAGCTGTTTTTT; V: TRBV7-6; J: TRBJ2-2; D: -
CDR3: CASSPRGGNGKFFSNQPQHF; DNA: TGCGCCAGCAGTCCCCGAGGGGGAAATGGAAAGTTCTTTAGCAATCAGCCCCAGCATTTT; V: TRBV23-1; J: TRBJ1-5; D: -
CDR3: CASSFGEPYEQYF; DNA: TGCGCCAGCAGTTTCGGTGAGCCCTACGAGCAGTACTTC; V: TRBV5-1; J: TRBJ2-7; D: -
CDR3: CAISAGVLNTEAFF; DNA: TGTGCCATCAGTGCAGGGGTCCTGAACACTGAAGCTTTCTTT; V: TRBV10-3; J: TRBJ1-1; D: -
CDR3: CAISEGGGDRGYTF; DNA: TGTGCCATCAGTGAGGGGGGGGGCGATCGTGGCTACACCTTC; V: TRBV10-3; J: TRBJ1-2; D: -
CDR3: CASLSGQTRVYEQYF; DNA: TGTGCCAGCCTGAGCGGACAGACGAGAGTCTACGAGCAGTACTTC; V: TRBV6-5; J: TRBJ2-7; D: -
CDR3: CATASGGSTEAFF; DNA: TGTGCCACAGCCTCCGGAGGAAGCACTGAAGCTTTCTTT; V: TRBV15; J: TRBJ1-1; D: -
CDR3: CASSQGEGGPLYNEQFF; DNA: TGTGCCAGCAGCCAAGGAGAGGGGGGGCCTTTGTACAATGAGCAGTTCTTC; V: TRBV14; J: TRBJ2-1; D: -
CDR3: CASSREVDRGYEQYF; DNA: TGCGCCAGCAGCCGGGAGGTTGACAGGGGTTACGAGCAGTACTTC; V: TRBV5-1; J: TRBJ2-7; D: -
CDR3: CASSQEGRTGNEQFF; DNA: TGCGCCAGCAGCCAAGAAGGCAGGACAGGGAATGAGCAGTTCTTC; V: TRBV4-1; J: TRBJ2-1; D: TRBD1
CDR3: CASSNHSLLTGYGYTF; DNA: TGTGCCAGCTCGAACCACTCCCTCTTAACGGGCTATGGCTACACCTTC; V: TRBV18; J: TRBJ1-2; D: -
CDR3: CASRHWGDRVAEQYF; DNA: TGTGCCAGCAGACACTGGGGGGACAGGGTCGCCGAGCAGTACTTC; V: TRBV6-6; J: TRBJ2-7; D: TRBD1
CDR3: CASSQTGGDYETQYF; DNA: TGTGCCAGCAGCCAAACAGGGGGCGACTACGAGACCCAGTACTTC; V: TRBV7-3; J: TRBJ2-5; D: TRBD1
CDR3: CASSPPDRYEQFF; DNA: TGTGCCAGCTCACCACCTGACAGATATGAGCAGTTCTTC; V: TRBV18; J: TRBJ2-1; D: -